This passage covers 13 T cell receptor beta chains from one sample sequenced in a study of T cell repertoires in cytomegalovirus infection. Each CDR3 protein gets one entry after TCRdb re-called the reads with MiXCR. Here the sample spans more than 400,000 distinct CDR3 sequences, 26% being singletons. The sample was PBMCs. The receptors here all came from a human donor in good health (CMV status not recorded). Some clones in this sample may be carry-over from other donors' samples.

This chain joins TRBV2 and TRBJ2-2, with D perhaps matching TRBD1 (5 bases). V was cut by 10 bases and J by 6 bases, with 15 bases left in between. CDR1 is SNHLY, CDR2 FYNNEI, per germline. This CDR3 has 13 amino acids. CDR3: CANNILGAGELFF. The CDR3 coding sequence is TGTGCCAACAACATTCTAGGGGCCGGGGAGCTGTTTTTT.

V usage is TRBV7-3 and J usage is TRBJ2-3, with D uncertain. Trimming pared 0 bases from V and 6 bases from J, leaving 7 bases between. The CDR3 consists of 13 residues. Germline V gene lookup returns CDR1 SGHTA and CDR2 FQGTGA. CDR3 sequence (DNA): TGTGCCAGCAGCTTAACAGTCATTGATACGCAGTATTTT. This translates into CASSLTVIDTQYF.

This clonotype was detected only a few times. The chain employs TRBV6-2 or TRBV6-3 and TRBJ2-4, with D perhaps TRBD2 (6 bases). This CDR3 is 16 amino acids long. Trimming took off 5 bases at V and 9 bases at J, with 23 bases between the two ends. Germline V gives CDR1 MNHEY, CDR2 SVGEGT. CDR3 nucleotides: TGTGCCAGCAGTCGACTTTTAGGCGGGGCGGAGCCCATTCAGTACTTC. It yields the protein CASSRLLGGAEPIQYF.

Many counts were recorded for this clonotype. CDR3 protein: CASTHSSGTGVKNTGELFF. The CDR3 DNA sequence: TGTGCCAGCACCCATTCCTCCGGGACAGGGGTGAAAAACACCGGGGAGCTGTTTTTT. The chain employs TRBV12-3 or TRBV12-4 and TRBJ2-2, with TRBD1 matching 10 bases. This CDR3 is built from 19 residues. After removal of 7 bases from V and 2 bases from J, the junction contained 16 bases not matched to a gene.

This clonotype appeared a few times. The chain uses TRBV7-6 and TRBJ2-1; D uncertain. V shed 3 bases and J shed 2 bases, with 17 bases lying between them. The CDR3 runs 17 residues. Germline V lookup: CDR1 SGHVS, CDR2 FNYEAQ. As DNA, the CDR3 is TGTGCCAGCAGCTTGGCTCCAGGAGCGACAACCTACAATGAGCAGTTCTTC. It encodes CASSLAPGATTYNEQFF.

This clonotype was seen a handful of times. The V and J genes are TRBV7-2 and TRBJ2-1; D is undetermined. Germline lookup yields CDR1 SGHTA and CDR2 FQGNSA. With 1 base removed from V and 4 bases from J, the gap between germline ends came to 14 bases. The CDR3 is 16 residues long. The CDR3 DNA follows: TGTGCCAGCAGCTTAGGATCGAGGATCTTATACAATGAGCAGTTCTTC. This gives the protein CASSLGSRILYNEQFF.

The chain combines TRBV28 with TRBJ1-5, with 7 positions matching TRBD1. V lost 5 bases and J lost 2; bases outside the gene matches: 12. This CDR3 is built from 17 residues. CDR1 is MDHEN and CDR2 is SYDVKM in the germline V gene. The CDR3 DNA reads TGTGCCAGCAGTCCTCCCCCTCGCCAGGGGGGCAATCAGCCCCAGCATTTT. Translation gives CASSPPPRQGGNQPQHF. The whole variable domain, filled in from reference TRBV28 and TRBJ1-5, reads DVKVTQSSRYLVKRTGEKVFLECVQDMDHENMFWYRQDPGLGLRLIYFSYDVKMKEKGDIPEGYSVSREKKERFSLILESASTNQTSMYLCASSPPPRQGGNQPQHFGDGTRLSIL.

This chain joins TRBV4-3 and TRBJ2-1; 8 nucleotides line up with TRBD2. J lost 4 bases, V lost 0 bases, and 8 bases had no gene match. The germline CDR1 and CDR2 sequences are LGHNA and YSLEER. The CDR3 extends over 17 amino acids. CDR3 amino acids: CASSQEGRAGAYNEQFF. CDR3 DNA: TGCGCCAGCAGCCAAGAGGGTAGAGCGGGAGCATACAATGAGCAGTTCTTC.

This clonotype appeared a few times. This sequence joins TRBV29-1 and TRBJ1-2; no firm D call. V lost 4 bases to trimming and J lost 5 bases, with 11 bases between them. The CDR3 sequence is 12 residues long. Per the germline V gene, CDR1 is SQVTM and CDR2 is ANQGSEA. The CDR3, as DNA: TGCAGCGTTGTTGGCGGAACATATGGCTACACCTTC. This encodes CSVVGGTYGYTF.

This clonotype was counted many times. This rearrangement joins TRBV6-1 to TRBJ2-4; TRBD2 might be the D (6 bases). The V gene's germline CDR1 is MNHNS and CDR2 SASEGT. Trimming cost V 8 bases and J 7 bases, with 21 bases left between them. The CDR3 loop spans 15 amino acids. The CDR3 is CASAPTGDSSNIQYF. Here the CDR3 DNA reads TGTGCCAGCGCGCCCACCGGGGACTCCTCGAACATTCAGTACTTC.

The CDR3 region is CASSTGAANEKLFF. In DNA form, the CDR3 reads TGTGCCAGCTCAACGGGAGCGGCTAATGAAAAACTGTTTTTT. The chain uses TRBV18 and TRBJ1-4; D gene uncertain. V lost 5 bases to trimming and J lost 3 bases, with 10 bases between them. The germline V gene has CDR1 KGHSH and CDR2 LQKENI. The CDR3 is made up of 14 amino acids.

In its sample, this clonotype was seen a few times. V is TRBV12-3 or TRBV12-4 and J is TRBJ2-1, with TRBD2 matching over 10 bases. V lost 7 bases, J lost 7 bases, and 4 bases stayed unmatched. This CDR3 comprises 13 residues. DNA of the CDR3: TGTGCCAGCAAAAGCGGGAGGGATAATGAGCAGTTCTTC. This encodes CASKSGRDNEQFF.

Here the CDR3 reads CATSDPKREGHYEQYF. CDR3 nucleotides: TGTGCCACCAGTGATCCGAAGCGGGAGGGCCATTACGAGCAGTACTTC. The chain couples TRBV24-1 to TRBJ2-7; 10 positions agree with TRBD2. The CDR3 has 16 residues. CDR1 and CDR2 (germline): KGHDR, SFDVKD. J gave up 4 bases and V 3 bases, and 8 bases lay outside the gene matches.